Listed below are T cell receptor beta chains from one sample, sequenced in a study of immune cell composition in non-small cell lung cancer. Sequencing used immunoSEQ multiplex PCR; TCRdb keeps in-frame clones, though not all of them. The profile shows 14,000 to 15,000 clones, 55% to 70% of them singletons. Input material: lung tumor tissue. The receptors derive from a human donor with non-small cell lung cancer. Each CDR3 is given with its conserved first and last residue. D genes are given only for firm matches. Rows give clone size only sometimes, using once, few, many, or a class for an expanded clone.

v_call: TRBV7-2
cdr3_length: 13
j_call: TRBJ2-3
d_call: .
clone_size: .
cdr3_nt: TGTGCCAGCAGCGACCAGGGCCCAGATACGCAGTATTTT
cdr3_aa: CASSDQGPDTQYF

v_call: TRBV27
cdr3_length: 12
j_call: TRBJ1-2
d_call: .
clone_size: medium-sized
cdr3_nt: TGTGCCAGCAGGGCAAGGAGCTATGGCTACACCTTC
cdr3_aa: CASRARSYGYTF

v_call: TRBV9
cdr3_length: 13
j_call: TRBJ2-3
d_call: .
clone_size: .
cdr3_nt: TGTGCCAGCAGCGCGGGAACCGCAGATACGCAGTATTTT
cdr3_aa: CASSAGTADTQYF

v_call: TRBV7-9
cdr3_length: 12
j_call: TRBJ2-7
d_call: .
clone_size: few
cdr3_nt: TGTGCCAGCAGTTTAGGAGTTTACGAGCAGTACTTC
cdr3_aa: CASSLGVYEQYF

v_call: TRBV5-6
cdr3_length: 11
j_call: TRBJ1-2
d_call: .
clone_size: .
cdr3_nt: TGTGCCAGCAGGGGGAGCTATGGCTACACCTTC
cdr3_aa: CASRGSYGYTF

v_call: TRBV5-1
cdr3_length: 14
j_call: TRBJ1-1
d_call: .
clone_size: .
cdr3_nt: TGCGCCAGCAGCTTGGACGGTGGGAACACTGAAGCTTTCTTT
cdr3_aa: CASSLDGGNTEAFF

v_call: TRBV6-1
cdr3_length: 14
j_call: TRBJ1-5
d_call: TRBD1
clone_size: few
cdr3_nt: TGTGCCAGCAGTGGGGGGACAGTGAATCAGCCCCAGCATTTT
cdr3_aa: CASSGGTVNQPQHF

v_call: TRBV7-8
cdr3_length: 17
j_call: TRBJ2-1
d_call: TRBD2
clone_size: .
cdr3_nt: TGTGCCAGCAGCTTAGCGCCTAGCGGGGGGGAAGACAATGAGCAGTTCTTC
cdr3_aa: CASSLAPSGGEDNEQFF

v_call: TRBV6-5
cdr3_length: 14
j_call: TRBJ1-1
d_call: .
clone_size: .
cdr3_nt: TGTGCCAGCAGTTACCGGGGGGTGAACACTGAAGCTTTCTTT
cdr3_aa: CASSYRGVNTEAFF

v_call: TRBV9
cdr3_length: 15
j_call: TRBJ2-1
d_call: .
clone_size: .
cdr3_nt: TGTGCCAGCAGCGTTCTAGCGTGGGGTATCAATGAGCAGTTCTTC
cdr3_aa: CASSVLAWGINEQFF

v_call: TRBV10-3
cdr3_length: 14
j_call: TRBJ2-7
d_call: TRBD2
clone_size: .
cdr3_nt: TGTGCCATCACGGGCGGGGGGCCGATATACGAGCAGTACTTC
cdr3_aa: CAITGGGPIYEQYF

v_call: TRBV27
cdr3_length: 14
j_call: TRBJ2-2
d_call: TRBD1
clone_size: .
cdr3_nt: TGTGCCAGCAGTTTAGACAGGGTCGCCGGGGAGCTGTTTTTT
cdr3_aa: CASSLDRVAGELFF

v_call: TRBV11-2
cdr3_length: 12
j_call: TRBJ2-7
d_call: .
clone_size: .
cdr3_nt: TGTGCCAGCAGCCCTAGGACCTACGAGCAGTACTTC
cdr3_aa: CASSPRTYEQYF